These 32 T cell receptor beta chains originate from one sample sequenced in a study of cytomegalovirus exposure and HLA in healthy donors. This PCR relied on a set of 60 Vbeta primers and 13 Jbeta primers. Sequenced by immunoSEQ multiplex PCR; TCRdb stores in-frame clones only, minus some. The sample has approximately 150,000 clones, almost 80% seen once; the top ten hold about 1.3%. Source material: PBMCs. Receptors were obtained from a man aged 25 to 45 in good health and CMV-seronegative.

The CDR3 sequence is CASTPLGASHEQFF. CDR3 DNA: TGTGCCAGTACCCCCCTAGGCGCTTCACACGAGCAGTTCTTC. The chain carries TRBV19 and TRBJ2-1; D is unresolved. V was clipped by 7 bases and J by 10 bases, with 20 bases between them. The germline CDR1 and CDR2 sequences are LNHDA and SQIVND (reference sequence). This CDR3 is 14 amino acids long.

Concerning this clone itself: This specimen includes other DNA sequences encoding the same CDR3. CDR3 sequence: CASSLVPDRADYNEQFF. Written as DNA, the CDR3 is TGTGCCAGCAGCTTGGTTCCAGACAGGGCTGACTACAATGAGCAGTTCTTC. The gene calls are TRBV5-6 and TRBJ2-1; 7 bases are a match to TRBD1. The CDR3 covers 17 residues. Per the germline V gene, CDR1 is SGHDT and CDR2 is YYEEEE. The trim removed 0 bases at V and 3 bases at J, leaving 9 bases unmatched.

DNA of the CDR3: TGTGCCACCAGCAGAGATTTCAGTTACGAGCAGTACTTC. Translated: CATSRDFSYEQYF. The chain uses TRBV15 and TRBJ2-7; D unclear. V gave up 0 bases and J gave up 4 bases, with 7 bases separating them. The CDR3 totals 13 residues. The V gene's germline CDR1 is LNHNV and CDR2 YYDKDF (reference sequence).

The chain is built from TRBV2 and TRBJ1-1; maybe TRBD1 (5 bases). CDR1 SNHLY and CDR2 FYNNEI come from the germline V gene. This CDR3 comprises 14 residues. Trimming stripped 0 bases from V and 0 bases from J, with 5 bases between. The CDR3 DNA reads TGTGCCAGCAGTGAAGCGACAGTGAACACTGAAGCTTTCTTT. Amino acid sequence: CASSEATVNTEAFF.

The V call is TRBV19, the J call TRBJ2-7; 8 positions match TRBD1. V shed 9 bases and J 5 bases; nucleotides not matched to a gene: 9. The length of the CDR3 is 13 residues. Germline loops: CDR1 LNHDA, CDR2 SQIVND (reference sequence). CDR3 in DNA: TGTGCCAGCCAGAAAGACAGGGGCCACGAGCAGTACTTC. Residues: CASQKDRGHEQYF. Full variable domain (missing parts from reference TRBV19 and TRBJ2-7): DGGITQSPKYLFRKEGQNVTLSCEQNLNHDAMYWYRQDPGQGLRLIYYSQIVNDFQKGDIAEGYSVSREKKESFPLTVTSAQKNPTAFYLCASQKDRGHEQYFGPGTRLTVT.

Comment on this clone: The germline gene is not matched at one end of the junction; a read error may be the cause. The CDR3 coding sequence is TGTGTCAGTAACAGGGAACATAGCAATCAGCCCCAGCATTTT. Residues: CVSNREHSNQPQHF. The chain joins TRBV19 to TRBJ1-5; tentatively, D is TRBD1 (6 bases). This CDR3 has 14 amino acids. Germline loops: CDR1 LNHDA, CDR2 SQIVND (reference sequence).

Only a few counts were recorded for this clone. This rearrangement joins TRBV5-6 to TRBJ2-7; 8 positions match TRBD2. Germline V gene data show CDR1 as SGHDT and CDR2 as YYEEEE. The CDR3 length is 16 residues. Trimming at V came to 0 bases and at J to 1 base, leaving 6 bases not matched to a gene. The DNA for the CDR3 is TGTGCCAGCAGCTTGGAGGTTAGCGGGACGTCCTACGAGCAGTACTTC. It encodes CASSLEVSGTSYEQYF.

The chain uses TRBV19 and TRBJ2-5; 8 nucleotides match TRBD2. There are 16 residues in the CDR3. In germline, CDR1 is LNHDA, CDR2 SQIVND (reference sequence). V trimming: 7 bases; J trimming: 5 bases; junction bases outside the gene matches: 15. The CDR3 sequence is CASTGSGGGPRETQYF. The DNA of the CDR3 is TGTGCCAGTACGGGATCGGGCGGGGGGCCGCGGGAGACCCAGTACTTC.

The rearrangement joins TRBV2 to TRBJ1-1; the D is unclear. CDR3 length: 13 amino acids. Germline-derived CDR1 and CDR2 are SNHLY and FYNNEI. V was shortened by 4 bases and J by 7 bases, with 13 bases between the two germline ends. In DNA, the CDR3 is TGTGCCAGCAGTGTGCTCTCAGGAAATGAAGCTTTCTTT. It encodes CASSVLSGNEAFF.

This clone was counted only a few times. Written as DNA, the CDR3 is TGTGCCAGCGGTGCACTACAAGAGACCCAGTACTTC. It encodes CASGALQETQYF. The J gene is TRBJ2-5, the V gene TRBV7-2; D call uncertain. V was clipped by 8 bases and J by 2 bases, with 9 bases between them. CDR3 length: 12 residues. Germline loops: CDR1 SGHTA, CDR2 FQGNSA. Full variable domain (missing parts from reference TRBV7-2 and TRBJ2-5): GAGVSQSPSNKVTEKGKDVELRCDPISGHTALYWYRQSLGQGLEFLIYFQGNSAPDKSGLPSDRFSAERTGGSVSTLTIQRTQQEDSAVYLCASGALQETQYFGPGTRLLVL.

The chain has TRBV4-3 and TRBJ2-2; a weak D match, TRBD1 (5 bases). Germline V lookup: CDR1 LGHNA, CDR2 YSLEER. The CDR3 extends over 16 amino acids. The V end lost 0 bases, the J end lost 0 bases, and 8 bases lay between the germline ends. This CDR3 reads CASSQEVGANTGELFF. The CDR3 DNA sequence: TGCGCCAGCAGCCAAGAAGTAGGGGCGAACACCGGGGAGCTGTTTTTT.

This clone showed up just once. The rearrangement uses TRBV5-4 and TRBJ2-7; 10 bases are shared with TRBD2. The ends lost 4 bases at V and 4 bases at J; junction bases unmatched: 11. Per germline, CDR1 SGHNT and CDR2 YYREEE (reference sequence). The CDR3 is 16 amino acids. This chain's CDR3 is CASSPARTSGEYEQYF. CDR3 nucleotides: TGTGCCAGCAGCCCGGCGCGGACTAGCGGAGAGTACGAGCAGTACTTC.

This chain links TRBV7-3 with TRBJ2-1; 11 positions match TRBD2. The CDR3 is made up of 17 amino acids. Germline values: CDR1 SGHTA, CDR2 FQGTGA. V shed 1 base, J shed 10 bases, and the junction held 12 bases outside the gene matches. The CDR3 region is CASSLSGGGLAAGEQFF. CDR3 nucleotide sequence: TGTGCCAGCAGCTTAAGTGGGGGGGGACTAGCGGCCGGCGAGCAGTTCTTC.

This chain links TRBV18 with TRBJ2-7; D ambiguous. With 3 bases removed from V and 7 bases from J, the gap between germline ends came to 16 bases. The CDR3 is 14 residues long. The V gene's germline CDR1 is KGHSH and CDR2 LQKENI. The CDR3 DNA follows: TGTGCCAGCTCACCGGCAGGATCTCCTGGGGAGCAGTACTTC. Its translation is CASSPAGSPGEQYF.

The chain employs TRBV5-4 and TRBJ2-7, with 11 positions matching TRBD1. V was clipped by 4 bases and J by 6 bases; unmatched bases: 6. Germline V gene lookup returns CDR1 SGHNT and CDR2 YYREEE (reference sequence). CDR3 length: 14 residues. CDR3: CASSRTGGAGEQYF. The CDR3 coding sequence is TGTGCCAGCAGCCGGACAGGGGGCGCAGGCGAGCAGTACTTC.

The chain employs TRBV6-5 and TRBJ2-2; D is possibly TRBD1 (5 bases). Germline CDR1 and CDR2: MNHEY and SVGAGI. CDR3 length equals 16 residues. Trimming stripped 1 base from V and 3 bases from J, with 12 bases between. The CDR3 reads CASSYFGRVDTGELFF. Written as DNA, the CDR3 is TGTGCCAGCAGTTACTTCGGCAGGGTGGACACCGGGGAGCTGTTTTTT.

The chain combines TRBV5-1 with TRBJ2-4, with D possibly TRBD1 on 6 matching bases. Trimming shortened V by 1 base and J by 3 bases, and 14 bases separated the two germline ends. The CDR3 runs 16 residues. Germline V gene sequence: CDR1 SGHRS, CDR2 YFSETQ. CDR3 in DNA: TGCGCCAGCAGCTTGAGTGGACAGATAAACAAAAACATTCAGTACTTC. Its protein is CASSLSGQINKNIQYF.

The chain uses TRBV6-5 and TRBJ2-1, with D possibly being TRBD2 (5 bases). The germline V gene has CDR1 MNHEY and CDR2 SVGAGI. This CDR3 has 15 amino acids. Trimming pared 6 bases from V and 0 bases from J, leaving 12 bases between. CDR3 residues: CASRTSGYSYNEQFF. The CDR3, as DNA: TGTGCCAGCAGGACAAGCGGCTACTCCTACAATGAGCAGTTCTTC.

The chain has TRBV28 and TRBJ2-3; the match to TRBD2 covers 8 bases. Germline V gives CDR1 MDHEN, CDR2 SYDVKM. V shed 2 bases and J 1 base; nucleotides not matched to a gene: 5. The CDR3 has 16 residues. Here the CDR3 DNA reads TGTGCCAGCAGTTTAGCGGGTAGCGGGGGCACAGATACGCAGTATTTT. Encoded protein: CASSLAGSGGTDTQYF.

The J gene is TRBJ1-1, the V gene TRBV5-1; TRBD1 aligns across 12 bases. Germline assignment: CDR1 SGHRS and CDR2 YFSETQ. V lost 0 bases and J lost 5; bases outside the gene matches: 8. CDR3 length: 17 residues. CDR3 in amino acids: CASSLGGDRGLSTEAFF. In DNA, the CDR3 is TGCGCCAGCAGCTTGGGGGGGGACAGGGGGCTTTCGACTGAAGCTTTCTTT.

In regard to this clone: This same CDR3 is encoded by further DNA sequences in the sample. The V and J genes are TRBV6-1 and TRBJ1-5; TRBD1 matches at 7 bases. The germline CDR1 and CDR2 sequences are MNHNS and SASEGT. V lost 4 bases and J lost 7; bases outside the gene matches: 4. CDR3 length: 13 residues. Written as DNA, the CDR3 is TGTGCCAGCAGTGGACAGGGAACCCAGCCCCAGCATTTT. It specifies CASSGQGTQPQHF.

V and J are TRBV18 and TRBJ2-5; 7 bases agree with TRBD2. The CDR3 is made up of 15 amino acids. Germline V gives CDR1 KGHSH, CDR2 LQKENI. With 2 bases clipped from V and 5 bases from J, the junction kept 8 bases outside the gene matches. The CDR3 sequence: CASSPSRGVPETQYF. The CDR3 nucleotides are TGTGCCAGCTCACCATCTCGGGGGGTCCCTGAGACCCAGTACTTC.

This clone showed up just once. The genes are TRBV4-3 and TRBJ1-3; D not certain. Germline assignment: CDR1 LGHNA and CDR2 YSLEER. The CDR3 length is 16 residues. Deletions cut 0 bases from V and 4 bases from J, with 13 bases between. The CDR3 spells CASSQEGQAVGNTIYF. In DNA form, the CDR3 reads TGCGCCAGCAGCCAAGAGGGCCAGGCAGTAGGAAACACCATATATTTT.

The rearrangement joins TRBV7-9 to TRBJ2-7; 7 nucleotides agree with TRBD1. CDR3 length: 14 amino acids. With 3 bases clipped from V and 9 bases from J, the junction kept 11 bases outside the gene matches. Germline V CDR1 and CDR2: SEHNR, FQNEAQ (reference sequence). The CDR3 reads CASSFGTDVVRQYF. CDR3 sequence (DNA): TGTGCCAGCAGCTTTGGGACAGATGTCGTACGGCAGTACTTC. Combining the CDR3 with reference TRBV7-9 and TRBJ2-7 gives the whole variable domain DTGVSQNPRHKITKRGQNVTFRCDPISEHNRLYWYRQTLGQGPEFLTYFQNEAQLEKSRLLSDRFSAERPKGSFSTLEIQRTEQGDSAMYLCASSFGTDVVRQYFGPGTRLTVT.

The chain links TRBV5-4 to TRBJ2-7, with TRBD1 matching over 8 bases. V lost 2 bases and J lost 0; bases outside the gene matches: 1. CDR1 is SGHNT, CDR2 YYREEE, per germline (reference sequence). This CDR3 spans 14 amino acids. This CDR3 is CASSFDRGSYEQYF. The CDR3, as DNA: TGTGCCAGCAGCTTCGACAGGGGCTCCTACGAGCAGTACTTC.

This clone occurred a few times. The chain carries TRBV7-2 and TRBJ2-7; D may be TRBD1 (5 bases). The CDR3 is 18 amino acids. Germline CDR1 reads SGHTA; CDR2 reads FQGNSA. Between the trimmed V and J ends, which lost 6 bases and 1 base, there was a span of 25 bases. The CDR3 loop is CASSPEPSSGRRSYEQYF. CDR3 DNA: TGTGCCAGCAGTCCCGAACCCTCGTCAGGGCGAAGGTCCTACGAGCAGTACTTC.

J is TRBJ2-7 and V is TRBV28; D might be TRBD2 (6 bases). Deletions cut 8 bases from V and 9 bases from J, with 20 bases between. The CDR3 covers 13 residues. Germline V gene lookup returns CDR1 MDHEN and CDR2 SYDVKM. The CDR3 region is CASEFGGRRVQYF. CDR3 in DNA: TGTGCCAGCGAATTTGGAGGGCGCAGGGTGCAGTACTTC. Full variable domain (remainder filled in from reference TRBV28 and TRBJ2-7): DVKVTQSSRYLVKRTGEKVFLECVQDMDHENMFWYRQDPGLGLRLIYFSYDVKMKEKGDIPEGYSVSREKKERFSLILESASTNQTSMYLCASEFGGRRVQYFGPGTRLTVT.

This clone was seen a few times. This rearrangement joins TRBV7-2 to TRBJ2-1; TRBD2 aligns across 7 bases. Germline lookup yields CDR1 SGHTA and CDR2 FQGNSA. The CDR3 runs to 15 residues. After removal of 1 base from V and 1 base from J, the junction contained 1 base not matched to a gene. CDR3 DNA: TGTGCCAGCAGCTTAGTTAGCGGGTCCTACAATGAGCAGTTCTTC. Translation: CASSLVSGSYNEQFF.

This clone was found a few times. This sequence joins TRBV28 and TRBJ1-2; D is undetermined. The CDR3 consists of 12 residues. CDR1 and CDR2 (germline): MDHEN, SYDVKM. The germline V and J ends were trimmed by 3 bases and 13 bases, with 15 bases remaining between them. The CDR3 region is CASSFGVRQPTF. In nucleotides, the CDR3 is TGTGCCAGCAGTTTCGGGGTACGCCAGCCCACCTTC.

The chain joins TRBV2 to TRBJ2-7; possibly TRBD1 for D (5 bases). Deletions cut 6 bases from V and 0 bases from J, with 12 bases between. The CDR3 is 14 amino acids. Per germline, CDR1 SNHLY and CDR2 FYNNEI. The DNA for the CDR3 is TGTGCCAGCAGAGGACACAAAGACTCCTACGAGCAGTACTTC. Encoded protein: CASRGHKDSYEQYF.

The V gene is TRBV7-3, the J gene TRBJ1-4; 9 bases map to TRBD1. The CDR3 extends over 18 amino acids. V lost 2 bases, J lost 8 bases, and 15 bases stayed unmatched. The germline V gene encodes CDR1 SGHTA and CDR2 FQGTGA. The CDR3 nucleotides are TGTGCCAGCAGCTTACGGTACGAAACGGACAGGGGAAAGGAAAAACTGTTTTTT. Its protein is CASSLRYETDRGKEKLFF.

V and J are TRBV18 and TRBJ2-4; D not resolved. The CDR3 spans 16 residues. The ends were cut back, 2 bases at V and 4 bases at J, with 15 bases in the middle. Germline-derived CDR1 and CDR2 are KGHSH and LQKENI. CDR3 in amino acids: CASSPYYGEAKNIQYF. CDR3 coding DNA: TGTGCCAGCTCACCATACTACGGAGAGGCAAAAAACATTCAGTACTTC.